The entry below describes one T cell receptor (beta chain). In the source study's methods: Reference gene primer amplification gave estimated nucleated cell counts. Assay: immunoSEQ multiplex PCR; the TCRdb copy retains only in-frame clones and omits some. Clonal size and the V and J genes are those of that table, whereas D and trimming came from the DNA. The sample lists more than 20,000 clones; 87% were seen once. The data derive from a study of blood T cell repertoires in COVID-19. Background on the study: COVID-19 samples collected from the United States, Italy and Spain covered acute and convalescent phases. PBMCs, B-cell-depleted T cells, or T cells provided the cDNA or gDNA that made up the material.

This CDR3 has 15 amino acids. CDR1 is SGDLS and CDR2 is YYNGEE in the germline V gene. Trimming stripped 0 bases from V and 3 bases from J, with 10 bases between. The sequencing sample was made of peripheral blood. This TCR derives from a human donor with active COVID-19. The donor label of this sample is uncertain. The chain couples TRBV9 to TRBJ1-3; possible D gene TRBD1, 5 bases. This CDR3 is CASSVVGGGGNTIYF. The CDR3 nucleotides read TGTGCCAGCAGCGTAGTTGGGGGGGGTGGAAACACCATATATTTT.